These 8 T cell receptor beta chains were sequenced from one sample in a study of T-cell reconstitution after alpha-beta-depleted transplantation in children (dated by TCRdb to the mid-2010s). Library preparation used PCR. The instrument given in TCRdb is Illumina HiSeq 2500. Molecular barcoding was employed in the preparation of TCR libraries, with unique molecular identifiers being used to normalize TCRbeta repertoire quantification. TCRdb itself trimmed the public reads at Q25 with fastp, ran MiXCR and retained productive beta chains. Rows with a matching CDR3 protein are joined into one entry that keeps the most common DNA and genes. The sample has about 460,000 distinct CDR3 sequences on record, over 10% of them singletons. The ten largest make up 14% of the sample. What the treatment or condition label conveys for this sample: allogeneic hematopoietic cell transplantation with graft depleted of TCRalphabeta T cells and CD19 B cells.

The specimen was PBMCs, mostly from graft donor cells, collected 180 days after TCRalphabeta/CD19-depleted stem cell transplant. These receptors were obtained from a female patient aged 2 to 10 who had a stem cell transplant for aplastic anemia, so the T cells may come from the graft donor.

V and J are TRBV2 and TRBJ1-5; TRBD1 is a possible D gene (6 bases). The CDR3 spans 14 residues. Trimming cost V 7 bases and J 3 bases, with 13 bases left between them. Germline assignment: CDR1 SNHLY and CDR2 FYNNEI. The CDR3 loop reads CASTRQALNQPQHF. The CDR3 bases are TGTGCCAGCACTCGACAGGCCCTCAATCAGCCCCAGCATTTT.

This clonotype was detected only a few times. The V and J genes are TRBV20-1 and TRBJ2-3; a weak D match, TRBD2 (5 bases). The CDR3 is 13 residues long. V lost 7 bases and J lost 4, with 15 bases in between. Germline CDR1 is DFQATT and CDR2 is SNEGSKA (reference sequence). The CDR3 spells CSVTGFAADTQYF. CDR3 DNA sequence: TGCAGTGTTACGGGGTTCGCGGCAGATACGCAGTATTTT.

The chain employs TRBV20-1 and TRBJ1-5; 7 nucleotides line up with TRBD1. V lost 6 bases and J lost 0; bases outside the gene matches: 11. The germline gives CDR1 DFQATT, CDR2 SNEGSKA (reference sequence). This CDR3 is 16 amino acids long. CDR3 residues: CSANTIQGFSNQPQHF. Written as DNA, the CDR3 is TGCAGTGCCAATACGATACAGGGGTTTAGCAATCAGCCCCAGCATTTT.

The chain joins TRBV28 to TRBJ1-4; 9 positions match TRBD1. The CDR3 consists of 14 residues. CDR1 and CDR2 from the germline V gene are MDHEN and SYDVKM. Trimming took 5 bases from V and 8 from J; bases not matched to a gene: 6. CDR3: CASSTGGREEKLFF. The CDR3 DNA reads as TGTGCCAGCAGTACAGGGGGCCGGGAAGAAAAACTGTTTTTT.

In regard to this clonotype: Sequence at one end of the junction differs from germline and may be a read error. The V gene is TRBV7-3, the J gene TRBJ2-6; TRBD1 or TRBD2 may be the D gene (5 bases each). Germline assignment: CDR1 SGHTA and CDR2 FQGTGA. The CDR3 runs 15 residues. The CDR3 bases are TGTGCCAGCAGTTCCGGGGTTGGTGGGGCCAACGGCCTGACTTTC. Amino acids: CASSSGVGGANGLTF. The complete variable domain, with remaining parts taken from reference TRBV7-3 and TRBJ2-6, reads GAGVSQTPSNKVTEKGKYVELRCDPISGHTALYWYRQSLGQGPEFLIYFQGTGAADDSGLPNDRFFAVRPEGSVSTLKIQRTERGDSAVYLCASSSGVGGANGLTFGAGSRLTVL.

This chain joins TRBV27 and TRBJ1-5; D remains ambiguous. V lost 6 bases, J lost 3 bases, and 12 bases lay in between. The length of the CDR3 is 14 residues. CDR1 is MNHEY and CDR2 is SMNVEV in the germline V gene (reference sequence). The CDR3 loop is CASRAVVDNQPQHF. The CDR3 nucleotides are TGTGCCAGCAGGGCGGTTGTGGACAATCAGCCCCAGCATTTT.

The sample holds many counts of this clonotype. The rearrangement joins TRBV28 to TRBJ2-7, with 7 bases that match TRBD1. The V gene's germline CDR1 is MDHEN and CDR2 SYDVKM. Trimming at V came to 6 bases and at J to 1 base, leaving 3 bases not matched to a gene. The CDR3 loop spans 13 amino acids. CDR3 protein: CASRGTASYEQYF. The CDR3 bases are TGTGCCAGCAGAGGGACAGCGTCCTACGAGCAGTACTTC.

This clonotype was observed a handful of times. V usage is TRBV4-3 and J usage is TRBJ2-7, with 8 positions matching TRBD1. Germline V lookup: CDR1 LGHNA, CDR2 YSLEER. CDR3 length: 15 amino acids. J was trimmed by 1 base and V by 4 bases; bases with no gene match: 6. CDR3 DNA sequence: TGCGCCAGCAGCCCGATCGGGACAGGTTCCTACGAGCAGTACTTC. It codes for CASSPIGTGSYEQYF.